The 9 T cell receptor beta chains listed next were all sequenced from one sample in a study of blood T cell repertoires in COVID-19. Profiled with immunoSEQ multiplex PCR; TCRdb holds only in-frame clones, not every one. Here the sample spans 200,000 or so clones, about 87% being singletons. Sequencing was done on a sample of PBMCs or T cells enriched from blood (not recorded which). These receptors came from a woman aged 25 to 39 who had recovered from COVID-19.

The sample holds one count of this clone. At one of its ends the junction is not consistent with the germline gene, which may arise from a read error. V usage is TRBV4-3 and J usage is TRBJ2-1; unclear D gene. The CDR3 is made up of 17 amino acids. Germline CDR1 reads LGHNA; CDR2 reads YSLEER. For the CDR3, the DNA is TGCGCCAGCAACCAAGATCGGTTGAGGTCAAAATACAATGAGCAGTTCTTC. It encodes CASNQDRLRSKYNEQFF.

The CDR3 here is CASSIAGNGNQPQHF. In DNA, the CDR3 is TGTGCCAGTAGTATAGCAGGGAATGGCAATCAGCCCCAGCATTTT. The chain combines TRBV19 with TRBJ1-5, with D possibly TRBD1 on 5 matching bases. V lost 1 base and J 2 bases, leaving 9 bases between the germline ends. CDR1 is LNHDA and CDR2 is SQIVND in the germline V gene (reference sequence). The CDR3 length is 15 residues.

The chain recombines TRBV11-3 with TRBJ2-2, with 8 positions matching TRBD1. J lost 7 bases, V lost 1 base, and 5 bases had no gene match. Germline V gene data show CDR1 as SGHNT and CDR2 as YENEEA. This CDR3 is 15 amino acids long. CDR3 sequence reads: CASSLGQGSVGELFF. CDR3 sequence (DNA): TGTGCCAGCAGCTTAGGACAGGGGTCGGTCGGGGAGCTGTTTTTT. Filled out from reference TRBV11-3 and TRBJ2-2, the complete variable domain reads EAGVVQSPRYKIIEKKQPVAFWCNPISGHNTLYWYLQNLGQGPELLIRYENEEAVDDSQLPKDRFSAERLKGVDSTLKIQPAELGDSAVYLCASSLGQGSVGELFFGEGSRLTVL.

CDR3 protein: CASSYSNSYNEQFF. CDR3 sequence (DNA): TGTGCCAGCAGTTACAGCAACTCCTACAATGAGCAGTTCTTC. J is TRBJ2-1 and V is TRBV6-2 or TRBV6-3, with D hard to call. The germline gives CDR1 MNHEY, CDR2 SVGEGT. With 2 bases removed from V and 0 bases from J, the gap between germline ends came to 5 bases. The CDR3 is 14 amino acids.

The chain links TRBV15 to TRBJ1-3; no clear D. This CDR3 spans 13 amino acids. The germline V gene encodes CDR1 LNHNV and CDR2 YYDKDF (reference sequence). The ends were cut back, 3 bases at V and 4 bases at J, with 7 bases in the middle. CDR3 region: CATSSPLGNTIYF. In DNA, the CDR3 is TGTGCCACCAGCAGCCCTCTGGGAAACACCATATATTTT.

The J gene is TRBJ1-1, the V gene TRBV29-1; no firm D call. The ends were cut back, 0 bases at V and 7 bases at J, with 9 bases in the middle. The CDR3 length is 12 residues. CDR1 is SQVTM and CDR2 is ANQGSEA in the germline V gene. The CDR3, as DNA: TGCAGCGTTGAAGAAACGGGGAGTGAAGCTTTCTTT. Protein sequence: CSVEETGSEAFF.

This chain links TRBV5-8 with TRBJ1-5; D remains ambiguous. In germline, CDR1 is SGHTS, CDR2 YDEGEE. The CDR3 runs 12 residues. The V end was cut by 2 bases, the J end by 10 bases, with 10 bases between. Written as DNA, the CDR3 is TGTGCCAGCAGCTTCGGTCAGCGTCCCCAGCATTTT. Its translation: CASSFGQRPQHF.

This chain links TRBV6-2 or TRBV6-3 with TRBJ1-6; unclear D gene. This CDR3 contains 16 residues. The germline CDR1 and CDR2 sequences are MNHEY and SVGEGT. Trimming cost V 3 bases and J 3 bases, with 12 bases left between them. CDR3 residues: CASSYPRMGYNSPLHF. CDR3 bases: TGTGCCAGCAGTTATCCGAGGATGGGCTATAATTCACCCCTCCACTTT.

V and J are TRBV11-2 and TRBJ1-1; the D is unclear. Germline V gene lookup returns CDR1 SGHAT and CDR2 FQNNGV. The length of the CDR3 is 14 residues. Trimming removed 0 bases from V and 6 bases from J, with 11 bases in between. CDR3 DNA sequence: TGTGCCAGCAGCTTAGATAGGCGGTTCGCTGAAGCTTTCTTT. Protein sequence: CASSLDRRFAEAFF.